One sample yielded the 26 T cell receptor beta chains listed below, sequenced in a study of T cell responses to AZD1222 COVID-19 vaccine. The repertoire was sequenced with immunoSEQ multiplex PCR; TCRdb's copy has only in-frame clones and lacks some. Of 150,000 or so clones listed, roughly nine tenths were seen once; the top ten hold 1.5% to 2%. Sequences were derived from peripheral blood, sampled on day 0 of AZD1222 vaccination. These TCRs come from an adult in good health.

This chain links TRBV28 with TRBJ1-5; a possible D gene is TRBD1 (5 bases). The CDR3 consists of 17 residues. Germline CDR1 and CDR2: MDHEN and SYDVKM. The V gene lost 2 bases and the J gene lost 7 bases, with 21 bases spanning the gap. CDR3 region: CASSLAGETYLSQPQHF. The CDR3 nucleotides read TGTGCCAGCAGTTTAGCGGGGGAAACCTACCTTAGCCAGCCCCAGCATTTT.

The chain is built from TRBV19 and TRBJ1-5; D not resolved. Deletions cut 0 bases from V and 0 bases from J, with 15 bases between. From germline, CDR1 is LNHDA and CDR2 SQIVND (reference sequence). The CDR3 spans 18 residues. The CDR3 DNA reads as TGTGCCAGTAGTATAGATTACCTTTTAGGGCGTAGCAATCAGCCCCAGCATTTT. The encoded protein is CASSIDYLLGRSNQPQHF.

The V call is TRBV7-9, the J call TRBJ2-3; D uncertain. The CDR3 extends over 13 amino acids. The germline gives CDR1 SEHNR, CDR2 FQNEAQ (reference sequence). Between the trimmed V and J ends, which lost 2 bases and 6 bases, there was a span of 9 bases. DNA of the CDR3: TGTGCCAGCAGCTTATTTGGGTTGGATACGCAGTATTTT. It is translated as CASSLFGLDTQYF.

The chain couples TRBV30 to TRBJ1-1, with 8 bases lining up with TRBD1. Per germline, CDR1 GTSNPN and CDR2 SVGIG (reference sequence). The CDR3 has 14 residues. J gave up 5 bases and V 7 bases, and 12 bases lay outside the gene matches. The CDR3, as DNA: TGTGCCTCCGAGCCCACAGGGGGTGGAACTGAAGCTTTCTTT. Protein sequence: CASEPTGGGTEAFF.

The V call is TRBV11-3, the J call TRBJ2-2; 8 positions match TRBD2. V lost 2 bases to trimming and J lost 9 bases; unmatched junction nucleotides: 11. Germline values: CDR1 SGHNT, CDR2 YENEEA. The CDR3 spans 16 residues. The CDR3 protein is CASSLSTSGGRRELFF. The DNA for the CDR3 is TGTGCCAGCAGCTTAAGTACTAGCGGAGGCCGCAGGGAGCTGTTTTTT.

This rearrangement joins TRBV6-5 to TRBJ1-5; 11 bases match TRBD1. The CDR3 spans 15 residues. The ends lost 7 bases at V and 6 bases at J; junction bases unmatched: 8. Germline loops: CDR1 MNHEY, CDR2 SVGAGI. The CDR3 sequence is CASTSGTGGSQPQHF. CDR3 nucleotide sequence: TGTGCCAGCACGTCCGGGACAGGGGGTTCTCAGCCCCAGCATTTT.

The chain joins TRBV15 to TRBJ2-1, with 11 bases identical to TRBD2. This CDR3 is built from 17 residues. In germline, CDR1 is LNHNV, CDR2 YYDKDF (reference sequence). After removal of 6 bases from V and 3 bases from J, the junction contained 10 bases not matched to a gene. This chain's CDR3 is CATSFGPTSGSYNEQFF. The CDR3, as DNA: TGTGCCACCAGTTTCGGGCCTACTAGCGGGAGCTACAATGAGCAGTTCTTC.

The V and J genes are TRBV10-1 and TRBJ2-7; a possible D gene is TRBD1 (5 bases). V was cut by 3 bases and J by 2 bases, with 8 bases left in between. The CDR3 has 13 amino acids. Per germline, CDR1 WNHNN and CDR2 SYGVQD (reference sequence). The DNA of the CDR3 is TGCGCCAGCAGTGAAACAGGTGCCTACGAGCAGTACTTC. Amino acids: CASSETGAYEQYF.

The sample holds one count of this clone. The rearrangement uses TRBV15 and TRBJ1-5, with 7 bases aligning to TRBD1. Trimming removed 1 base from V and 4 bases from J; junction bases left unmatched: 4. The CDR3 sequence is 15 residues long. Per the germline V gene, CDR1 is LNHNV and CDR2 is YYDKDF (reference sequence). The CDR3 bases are TGTGCCACCAGCAGAGGGGGACAGTCTAATCAGCCCCAGCATTTT. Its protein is CATSRGGQSNQPQHF.

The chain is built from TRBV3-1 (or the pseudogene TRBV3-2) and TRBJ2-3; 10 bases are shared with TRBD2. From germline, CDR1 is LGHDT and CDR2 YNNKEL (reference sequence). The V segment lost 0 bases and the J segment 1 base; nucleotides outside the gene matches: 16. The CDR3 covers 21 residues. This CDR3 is CASSQDERSLAGVYRTDTQYF. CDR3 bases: TGTGCCAGCAGCCAAGATGAGAGATCGCTAGCGGGGGTTTACCGCACAGATACGCAGTATTTT.

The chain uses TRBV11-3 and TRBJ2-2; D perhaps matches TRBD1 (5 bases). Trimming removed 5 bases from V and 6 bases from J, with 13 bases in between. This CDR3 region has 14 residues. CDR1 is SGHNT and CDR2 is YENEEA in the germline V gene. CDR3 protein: CASSPIQGSGELFF. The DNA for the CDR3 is TGTGCCAGCAGCCCGATTCAGGGTTCCGGGGAGCTGTTTTTT.

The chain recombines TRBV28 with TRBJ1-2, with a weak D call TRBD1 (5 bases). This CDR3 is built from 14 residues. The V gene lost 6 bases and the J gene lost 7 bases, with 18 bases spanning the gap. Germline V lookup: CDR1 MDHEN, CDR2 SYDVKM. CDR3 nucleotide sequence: TGTGCCAGCAGCCAGGCGGGGGGGAGAGGTGGCTACACCTTC. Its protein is CASSQAGGRGGYTF.

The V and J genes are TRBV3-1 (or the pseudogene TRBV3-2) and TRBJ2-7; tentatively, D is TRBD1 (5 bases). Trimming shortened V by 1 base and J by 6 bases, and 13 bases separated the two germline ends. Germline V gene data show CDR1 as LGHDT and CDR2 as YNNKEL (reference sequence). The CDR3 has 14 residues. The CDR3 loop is CASSQVAIRGEQYF. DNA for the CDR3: TGTGCCAGCAGCCAAGTCGCGATTAGGGGCGAGCAGTACTTC.

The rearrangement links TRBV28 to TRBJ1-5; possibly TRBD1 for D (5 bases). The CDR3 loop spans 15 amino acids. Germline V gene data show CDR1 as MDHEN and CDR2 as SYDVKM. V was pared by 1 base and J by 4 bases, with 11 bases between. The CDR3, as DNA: TGTGCCAGCAGTTTATTTGGGGCAGCTAATCAGCCCCAGCATTTT. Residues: CASSLFGAANQPQHF.

This CDR3 is CASSPGQGAGNTIYF. The CDR3 region has the DNA TGTGCCAGCAGCCCAGGACAGGGGGCTGGAAACACCATATATTTT. This chain connects TRBV7-2 to TRBJ1-3; 10 bases are shared with TRBD1. Germline CDR1 reads SGHTA; CDR2 reads FQGNSA. The CDR3 contains 15 residues. V dropped 5 bases and J dropped 2; count of bases not matched to a gene: 3.

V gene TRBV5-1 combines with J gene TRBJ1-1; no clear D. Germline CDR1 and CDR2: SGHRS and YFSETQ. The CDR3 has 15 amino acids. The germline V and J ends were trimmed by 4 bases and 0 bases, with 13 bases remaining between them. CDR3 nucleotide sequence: TGCGCCAGCAGCAAAGAACCAGGTATGAACACTGAAGCTTTCTTT. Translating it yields CASSKEPGMNTEAFF.

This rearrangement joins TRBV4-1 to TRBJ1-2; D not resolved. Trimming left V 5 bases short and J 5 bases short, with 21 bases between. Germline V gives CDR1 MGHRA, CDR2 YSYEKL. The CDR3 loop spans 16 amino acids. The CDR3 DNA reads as TGCGCCAGCAGCTCCTACTCCTCCTCGGTTCTTTATGGCTACACCTTC. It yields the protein CASSSYSSSVLYGYTF.

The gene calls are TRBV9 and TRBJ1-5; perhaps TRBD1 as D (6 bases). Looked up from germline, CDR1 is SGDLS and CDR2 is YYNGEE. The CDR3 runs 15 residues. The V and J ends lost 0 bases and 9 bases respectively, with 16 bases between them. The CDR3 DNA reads TGTGCCAGCAGCGTAGACCCACAGGGAGGAGGGCCCCAGCATTTT. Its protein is CASSVDPQGGGPQHF.

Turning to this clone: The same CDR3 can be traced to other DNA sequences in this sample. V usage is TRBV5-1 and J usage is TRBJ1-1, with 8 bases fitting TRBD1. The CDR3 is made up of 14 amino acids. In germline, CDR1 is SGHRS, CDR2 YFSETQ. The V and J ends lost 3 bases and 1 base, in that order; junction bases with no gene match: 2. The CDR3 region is CASSSGQGNTEAFF. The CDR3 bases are TGCGCCAGCAGCTCCGGACAGGGGAACACTGAAGCTTTCTTT.

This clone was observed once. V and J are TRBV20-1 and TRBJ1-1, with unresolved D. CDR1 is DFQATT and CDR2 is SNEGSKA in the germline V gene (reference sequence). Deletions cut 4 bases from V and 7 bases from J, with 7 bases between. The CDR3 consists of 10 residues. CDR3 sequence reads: CSANQIEAFF. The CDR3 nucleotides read TGCAGTGCTAACCAGATTGAAGCTTTCTTT.

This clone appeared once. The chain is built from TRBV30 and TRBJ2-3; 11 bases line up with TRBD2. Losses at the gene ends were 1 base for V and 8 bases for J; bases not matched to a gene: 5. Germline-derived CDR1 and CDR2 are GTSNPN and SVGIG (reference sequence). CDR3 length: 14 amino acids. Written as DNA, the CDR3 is TGTGCCTGGAGTGATAGCGGGGGGGCGGGTACGCAGTATTTT. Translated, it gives CAWSDSGGAGTQYF.

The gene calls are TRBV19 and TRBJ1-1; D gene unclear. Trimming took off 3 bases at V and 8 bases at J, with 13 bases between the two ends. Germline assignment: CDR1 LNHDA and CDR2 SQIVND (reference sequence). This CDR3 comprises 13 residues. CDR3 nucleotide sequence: TGTGCCAGTAGTATCATATCTGCGGGAGAAGCTTTCTTT. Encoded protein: CASSIISAGEAFF.

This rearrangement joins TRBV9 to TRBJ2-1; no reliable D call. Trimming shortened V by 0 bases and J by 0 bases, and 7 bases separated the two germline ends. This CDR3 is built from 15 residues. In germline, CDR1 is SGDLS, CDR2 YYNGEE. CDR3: CASSVVGDSYNEQFF. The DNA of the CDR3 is TGTGCCAGCAGCGTAGTAGGAGACTCCTACAATGAGCAGTTCTTC. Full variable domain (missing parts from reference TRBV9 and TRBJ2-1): DSGVTQTPKHLITATGQRVTLRCSPRSGDLSVYWYQQSLDQGLQFLIQYYNGEERAKGNILERFSAQQFPDLHSELNLSSLELGDSALYFCASSVVGDSYNEQFFGPGTRLTVL.

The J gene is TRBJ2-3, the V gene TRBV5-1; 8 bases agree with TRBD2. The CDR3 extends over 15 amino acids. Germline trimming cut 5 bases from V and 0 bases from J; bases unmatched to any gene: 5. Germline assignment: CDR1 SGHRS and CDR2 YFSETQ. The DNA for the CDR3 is TGCGCCAGCAGTTGGGTAGCGGGGAGCACAGATACGCAGTATTTT. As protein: CASSWVAGSTDTQYF. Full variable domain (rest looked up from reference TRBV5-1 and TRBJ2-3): KAGVTQTPRYLIKTRGQQVTLSCSPISGHRSVSWYQQTPGQGLQFLFEYFSETQRNKGNFPGRFSGRQFSNSRSEMNVSTLELGDSALYLCASSWVAGSTDTQYFGPGTRLTVL.

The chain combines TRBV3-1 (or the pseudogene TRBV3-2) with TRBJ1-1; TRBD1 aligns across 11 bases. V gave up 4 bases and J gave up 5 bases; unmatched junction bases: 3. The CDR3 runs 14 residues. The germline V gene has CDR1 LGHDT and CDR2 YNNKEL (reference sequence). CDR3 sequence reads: CASSRRDRGTEAFF. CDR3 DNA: TGTGCCAGCAGCCGCCGGGACAGGGGGACTGAAGCTTTCTTT.

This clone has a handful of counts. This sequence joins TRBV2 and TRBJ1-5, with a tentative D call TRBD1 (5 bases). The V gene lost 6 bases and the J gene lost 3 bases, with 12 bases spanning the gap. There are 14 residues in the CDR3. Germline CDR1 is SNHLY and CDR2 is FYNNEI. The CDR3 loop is CASSLDRFNQPQHF. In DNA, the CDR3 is TGTGCCAGCAGCTTAGACAGATTCAATCAGCCCCAGCATTTT.